This is a list of T cell receptor beta chains from one sample in a study of Ad26.COV2.S vaccination and SARS-CoV-2 variants. The method was immunoSEQ multiplex PCR; TCRdb's version includes in-frame clones alone and lacks a portion of them. The table has roughly 350,000 clones, about 89% seen once. The sample here was peripheral blood, taken in a trial of Ad26.COV2.S vaccine versus placebo. Receptors originate from a person aged 18-65 years who received the Ad26.COV2.S COVID-19 vaccine or a placebo. Both conserved end residues are part of each CDR3. D genes are given only for firm matches. Some rows have no size entry. The others give once, few or many, or a class for an expanded clone.

V gene	J gene	D gene	clone size	CDR3 DNA	CDR3 protein
TRBV6-1	TRBJ1-4	.	once	TGTGCCAGCAGTGAAAAGGGGGTTAATGAAAAACTGTTTTTT	CASSEKGVNEKLFF
TRBV21-1	TRBJ1-5	.	.	TGTGCCAGCAGCAAAGACACCCCAAGGCATTTT	CASSKDTPRHF
TRBV5-5	TRBJ2-3	.	.	TGTGCCAGCAGCGTGACTCCTAGTTCAGATACGCAGTATTTT	CASSVTPSSDTQYF
TRBV19	TRBJ2-4	TRBD1	.	TGTGCCAGTAGTATTTGGGGACAGGGTTCGGCCATTCAGTACTTC	CASSIWGQGSAIQYF
TRBV5-1	TRBJ1-1	.	.	TGCGCCAGCAGCAATCTAGCAGGGTCTTGGTACACTGAAGCTTTCTTT	CASSNLAGSWYTEAFF
TRBV5-6	TRBJ1-3	TRBD1	.	TGTGCCAGCAGCTTACTTCGGACAGGAAGCTCTGGAAACACCATATATTTT	CASSLLRTGSSGNTIYF
TRBV7-8	TRBJ2-7	.	.	TGTGCCAGCAGCCCCTCCGCTGTCCTCGTACGTCCTATGTACGAGCAGTACTTC	CASSPSAVLVRPMYEQYF
TRBV28	TRBJ2-5	.	.	TGTGCCAGCAGTTTACCGTCTGGGGGTTCCGAGACCCAGTACTTC	CASSLPSGGSETQYF
TRBV5-4	TRBJ2-3	.	.	TGTGCCAGCAGCTTGGAAGCAGATACGCAGTATTTT	CASSLEADTQYF
TRBV5-4	TRBJ2-2	.	.	TGTGCCAGCAGCTTGGAGCGACAGACGAACACCGGGGAGCTGTTTTTT	CASSLERQTNTGELFF
TRBV3-1/TRBV3-2	TRBJ2-5	TRBD2	.	TGTGCCAGCAGCCAAGATTGGCTAGCGGGCCAGGAGACCCAGTACTTC	CASSQDWLAGQETQYF
TRBV9	TRBJ2-1	TRBD1	.	TGTGCCAGCAGCTCTCATCCGGGACAGGGCTACAATGAGCAGTTCTTC	CASSSHPGQGYNEQFF
TRBV5-6	TRBJ2-5	.	.	TGTGCCAGCAGCCAGAGGACAGTCTCAATGGAGACCCAGTACTTC	CASSQRTVSMETQYF
TRBV5-8	TRBJ2-2	.	.	TGTGCCAGCAGCCCCCAGACCGGGGAGCTGTTTTTT	CASSPQTGELFF
TRBV5-1	TRBJ2-5	.	.	TGCGCCAGCAGCTTGGCCCAGAGAGGCGGAGGAGAGACCCAGTACTTC	CASSLAQRGGGETQYF
TRBV19	TRBJ2-3	TRBD2	.	TGTGCCAGTAGTAGAGGTTCGGGGGGGTACACAGATACGCAGTATTTT	CASSRGSGGYTDTQYF
TRBV29-1	TRBJ2-2	.	.	TGCAGCGCTTCGGCAGGGTACACCGGGGAGCTGTTTTTT	CSASAGYTGELFF
TRBV27	TRBJ2-3	TRBD2	.	TGTGCCAGCAGTTTAAGCCCCCCCCGACTAGCGGGGTACACAGATACGCAGTATTTT	CASSLSPPRLAGYTDTQYF
TRBV5-6	TRBJ2-7	.	.	TGTGCCAGCAGCTCCGCAAGGGGCGGCTACGAGCAGTACTTC	CASSSARGGYEQYF
TRBV5-1	TRBJ2-7	.	.	TGCGCCAGCAGCTTGGCCCTAGGGATCTCCTACGAGCAGTACTTC	CASSLALGISYEQYF
TRBV3-1/TRBV3-2	TRBJ2-2	.	.	TGTGCCAGCAGCCAAGGTTCCACCGGTAACACCGGGGAGCTGTTTTTT	CASSQGSTGNTGELFF
TRBV29-1	TRBJ2-3	TRBD2	once	TGCAGCGAATCCTCCCGGGAGGGCCCCACAGATACGCAGTATTTT	CSESSREGPTDTQYF
TRBV9	TRBJ2-7	TRBD2	.	TGTGCCAGCAGCGCAGGAGCGGGAGGGCCGGGTGAGCAGTACTTC	CASSAGAGGPGEQYF
TRBV7-2	TRBJ1-1	.	.	TGTGCCAGCAGCGGACACAGGGAGACTGAAGCTTTCTTT	CASSGHRETEAFF
TRBV5-4	TRBJ1-1	.	.	TGTGCCAGCAGCTTGGAAGCAGGGGCCCCTGAAGCTTTCTTT	CASSLEAGAPEAFF
TRBV3-1/TRBV3-2	TRBJ1-5	TRBD1	.	TGTGCCAGCAGCCGGACAGGGGTGCGGAATCAGCCCCAGCATTTT	CASSRTGVRNQPQHF
TRBV16	TRBJ1-5	TRBD1	.	TGTGCCAGCAGCCACACCGGGACAGGCAATCAGCCCCAGCATTTT	CASSHTGTGNQPQHF
TRBV5-1	TRBJ1-1	TRBD1	once	TGCGCCAGCAGCATGACAGGGGTCACTGAAGCTTTCTTT	CASSMTGVTEAFF
TRBV3-1/TRBV3-2	TRBJ1-1	.	.	TGTGCCAGCAGCCAAGATCTTCTCAGGGGAGCTGAAGCTTTCTTT	CASSQDLLRGAEAFF
TRBV9	TRBJ2-1	.	.	TGTGCCAGCAGCGTAGGAAGCAATGAGCAGTTCTTC	CASSVGSNEQFF
TRBV15	TRBJ1-1	.	.	TGTGCCACCAGCTGGGAGGGCACTGAAGCTTTCTTT	CATSWEGTEAFF
TRBV5-1	TRBJ2-7	TRBD2	.	TGCGCCAGCAGCTTGAGGGCTAGCGGGAGCGAGCAGTACTTC	CASSLRASGSEQYF
TRBV4-1	TRBJ1-2	.	.	TGCGCCAGCAGCCAAGATTCGGCAGGGACCTATGGCTACACCTTC	CASSQDSAGTYGYTF
TRBV18	TRBJ2-7	TRBD1	.	TGTGCCAGCTCAACAGGGGACAGGGGGCCTTACGAGCAGTACTTC	CASSTGDRGPYEQYF
TRBV28	TRBJ1-2	TRBD1	.	TGTGCCAGCAGTTTCGGGACAGGGGGGACGCGAGGCTACACCTTC	CASSFGTGGTRGYTF
TRBV15	TRBJ1-2	TRBD1	.	TGTGCCACCAGCAGAGAATACCCCGGGACAGACTATGGCTACACCTTC	CATSREYPGTDYGYTF
TRBV6-5	TRBJ1-4	.	.	TGTGCCAGCAGGTTTAGCAGTGCAACTAATGAAAAACTGTTTTTT	CASRFSSATNEKLFF
TRBV27	TRBJ2-1	TRBD2	.	TGTGCCAGCAGTTTAACGTCTAAGAGTTGGACTAGCGGACTCAATGAGCAGTTCTTC	CASSLTSKSWTSGLNEQFF
TRBV28	TRBJ2-3	.	once	TGTGCCAGCAGTTTTGGTACTCCGACAGATACGCAGTATTTT	CASSFGTPTDTQYF
TRBV7-2	TRBJ2-5	.	.	TGTGCCAGCAGCTTAGGATCGACCCTTCAAGAGACCCAGTACTTC	CASSLGSTLQETQYF
TRBV19	TRBJ2-7	TRBD1	.	TGTGCCAGTAGCACCCTCCGGGACAGGGCCTACGAGCAGTACTTC	CASSTLRDRAYEQYF
TRBV7-8	TRBJ2-3	.	once	TGTGCCAGCAGCTTAGGGACTAGCACAGATACGCAGTATTTT	CASSLGTSTDTQYF
TRBV5-5	TRBJ1-4	.	.	TGTGCCAGCAGCTTGGACTGGGATAATGAAAAACTGTTTTTT	CASSLDWDNEKLFF
TRBV18	TRBJ1-1	.	.	TGTGCCAGCTCACCGAATGCGCAGAACACTGAAGCTTTCTTT	CASSPNAQNTEAFF
TRBV19	TRBJ2-2	TRBD1	.	TGTGCCAGTAGTACGAGGACAGGAGAGACCGGGGAGCTGTTTTTT	CASSTRTGETGELFF
TRBV5-6	TRBJ1-1	.	.	TGTGCCAGCAGCTTGGTTGGGGCGGGGAACACTGAAGCTTTCTTT	CASSLVGAGNTEAFF